The clone carrying this TCR beta chain occurred a few times. Germline values: CDR1 MNHNS, CDR2 SASEGT. Deletions cut 6 bases from V and 2 bases from J, with 13 bases between. The CDR3 extends over 14 amino acids. From the RT-PCR reads, TCRdb called clonotypes with MiXCR, one entry per CDR3 protein. The sample lists hundreds of thousands of distinct CDR3 sequences, 11% to 15% occurring once. Sequencing was performed on memory CD4+ T cells from blood. J is TRBJ1-1 and V is TRBV6-1; D may be TRBD1 (6 bases). The source of this sequence is a female donor in good health, serving as a healthy control. CDR3 bases: TGTGCCAGCAGCGCGTCGACAGGAAACACTGAAGCTTTCTTT. Protein product: CASSASTGNTEAFF.